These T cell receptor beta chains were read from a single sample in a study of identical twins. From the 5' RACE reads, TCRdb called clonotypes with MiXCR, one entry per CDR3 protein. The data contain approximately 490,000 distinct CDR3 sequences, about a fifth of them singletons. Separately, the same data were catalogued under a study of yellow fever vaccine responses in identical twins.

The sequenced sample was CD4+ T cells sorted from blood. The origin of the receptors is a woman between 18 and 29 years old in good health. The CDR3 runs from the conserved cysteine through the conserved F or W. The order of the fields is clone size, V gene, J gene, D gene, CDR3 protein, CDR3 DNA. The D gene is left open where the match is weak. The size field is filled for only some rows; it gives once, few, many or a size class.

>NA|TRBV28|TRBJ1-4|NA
CASSPLGVTGEKLFF
TGTGCCAGCAGTCCCTTAGGAGTTACCGGCGAAAAACTGTTTTTT
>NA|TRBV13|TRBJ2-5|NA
CASSSRNPPVPGPKETQYF
TGTGCCAGCAGCTCCAGGAACCCCCCCGTTCCAGGACCGAAAGAGACCCAGTACTTC
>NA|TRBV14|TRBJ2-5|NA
CASSQDENRQETQYF
TGTGCCAGCAGCCAAGATGAAAACAGGCAAGAGACCCAGTACTTC
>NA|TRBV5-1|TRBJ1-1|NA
CASRPGGTEAFF
TGCGCCAGCCGCCCGGGGGGCACTGAAGCTTTCTTT
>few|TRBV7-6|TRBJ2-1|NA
CASSLVRGLYNEQFF
TGTGCCAGCAGCTTAGTCCGAGGACTGTACAATGAGCAGTTCTTC
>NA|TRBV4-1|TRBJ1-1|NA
CASSRTEAMNTEAFF
TGCGCCAGCAGCCGGACAGAGGCCATGAACACTGAAGCTTTCTTT
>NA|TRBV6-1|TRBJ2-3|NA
CASSESRPPDTQYF
TGTGCCAGCAGTGAATCTCGCCCCCCAGATACGCAGTATTTT
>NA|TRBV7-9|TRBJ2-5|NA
CASSGEGVIETQYF
TGTGCCAGCAGCGGAGAAGGGGTTATCGAGACCCAGTACTTC
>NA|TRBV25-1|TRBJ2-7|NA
CASESGPGTREQYF
TGTGCCAGCGAAAGCGGTCCAGGGACACGCGAGCAGTACTTC
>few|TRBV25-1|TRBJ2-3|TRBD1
CASSAGQITDTQYF
TGTGCCAGCAGTGCGGGACAGATCACAGATACGCAGTATTTT
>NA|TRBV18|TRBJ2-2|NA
CASSLSRTLTGELFF
TGTGCCAGCTCACTTTCCAGGACCCTCACCGGGGAGCTGTTTTTT
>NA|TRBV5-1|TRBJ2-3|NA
CASSLALAIDTQYF
TGCGCCAGCAGCTTGGCGCTAGCGATAGATACGCAGTATTTT
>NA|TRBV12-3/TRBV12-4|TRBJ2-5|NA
CASSNNPRSDQETQYF
TGTGCCAGCAGCAACAACCCCAGGAGCGATCAAGAGACCCAGTACTTC
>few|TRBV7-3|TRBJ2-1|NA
CASSSKQGISYNEQFF
TGTGCCAGCAGCTCAAAACAGGGTATCTCCTACAATGAGCAGTTCTTC
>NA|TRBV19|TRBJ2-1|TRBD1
CASSRGTGRSYNEQFF
TGTGCCAGTAGCCGAGGGACAGGGAGGAGCTACAATGAGCAGTTCTTC
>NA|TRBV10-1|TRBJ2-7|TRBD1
CASSGQGRHISNSYEQYF
TGCGCCAGCAGTGGACAGGGGAGACACATATCCAATTCCTACGAGCAGTACTTC
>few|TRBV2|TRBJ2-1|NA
CASRSTNYNEQFF
TGTGCCAGCAGATCCACTAACTACAATGAGCAGTTCTTC
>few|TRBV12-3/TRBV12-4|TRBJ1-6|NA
CASTLGGVGSPLHF
TGTGCCAGCACCCTGGGCGGGGTTGGATCACCCCTCCACTTT
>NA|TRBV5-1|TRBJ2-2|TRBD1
CASSNRGTKELFF
TGCGCCAGCAGTAACAGGGGGACAAAGGAGCTGTTTTTT
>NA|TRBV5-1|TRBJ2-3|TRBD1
CASSLSRARETGGADTQYF
TGCGCCAGCAGCTTGAGCAGGGCCAGGGAGACAGGGGGCGCAGATACGCAGTATTTT
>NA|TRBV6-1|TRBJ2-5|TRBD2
CASTNLAGGGVRETQYF
TGTGCCAGCACTAACCTTGCTGGCGGGGGGGTGAGGGAGACCCAGTACTTC
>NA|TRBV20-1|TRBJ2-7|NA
CSARSGTTSYEQYF
TGCAGTGCTAGATCCGGGACCACATCCTACGAGCAGTACTTC
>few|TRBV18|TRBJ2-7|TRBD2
CASSPSRLANSYEQYF
TGTGCCAGCTCACCCTCACGACTAGCGAACAGCTACGAGCAGTACTTC
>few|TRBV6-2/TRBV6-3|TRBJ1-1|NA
CASTTEGDTEAFF
TGTGCCAGCACAACGGAGGGGGACACTGAAGCTTTCTTT
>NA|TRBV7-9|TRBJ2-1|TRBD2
CASSRVVAGGRDNEQFF
TGTGCCAGCAGCCGTGTGGTAGCGGGGGGACGGGATAATGAGCAGTTCTTC
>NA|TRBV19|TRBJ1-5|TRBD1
CASSIQDRAQHF
TGTGCCAGTAGTATCCAGGACAGGGCTCAGCATTTT
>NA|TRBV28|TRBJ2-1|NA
CASSTPSVKGDEQFF
TGTGCCAGCAGTACCCCCAGCGTCAAGGGGGATGAGCAGTTCTTC
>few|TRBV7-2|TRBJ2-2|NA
CASSLIVSNTGELFF
TGTGCCAGCAGCTTAATAGTATCGAACACCGGGGAGCTGTTTTTT
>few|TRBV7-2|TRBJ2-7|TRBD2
CASSLQLAGGHEQYF
TGTGCCAGCAGCCTCCAGCTAGCGGGAGGGCACGAGCAGTACTTC